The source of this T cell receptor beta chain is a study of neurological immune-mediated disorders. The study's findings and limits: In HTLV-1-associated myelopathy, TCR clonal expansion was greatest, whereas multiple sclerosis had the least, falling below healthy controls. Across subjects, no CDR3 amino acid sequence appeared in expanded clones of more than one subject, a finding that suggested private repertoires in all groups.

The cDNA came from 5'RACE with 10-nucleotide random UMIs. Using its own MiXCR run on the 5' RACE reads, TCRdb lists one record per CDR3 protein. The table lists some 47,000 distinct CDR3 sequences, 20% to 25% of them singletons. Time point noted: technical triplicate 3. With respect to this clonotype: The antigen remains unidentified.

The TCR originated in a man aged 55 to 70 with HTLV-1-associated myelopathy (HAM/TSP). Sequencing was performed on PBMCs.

The CDR3 bases are TGCAGTGCTATCGATAGCGGCGCAGATACGCAGTATTTT. Amino acid sequence: CSAIDSGADTQYF. The chain couples TRBV20-1 to TRBJ2-3; a possible D gene is TRBD2 (6 bases). The CDR3 extends over 13 amino acids. The germline CDR1 and CDR2 sequences are DFQATT and SNEGSKA (reference sequence). V gave up 4 bases and J gave up 4 bases, with 12 bases separating them.